These 20 T cell receptor beta chains originate from one sample sequenced in a study of blood T cells in healthy people across ages. The authors ran a second PCR of about 7 to 11 cycles using a sample-barcoded 5' primer and a J-beta primer mix. Using its own MiXCR run on the 5' RACE reads, TCRdb lists one record per CDR3 protein. The sample lists about 620,000 distinct CDR3 sequences, about 51% occurring once. Sequenced: blood. The receptors were sampled from a woman older than 75 in good health.

The chain is built from TRBV24-1 and TRBJ2-6; D may be TRBD2 (6 bases). Trimming pared 3 bases from V and 6 bases from J, leaving 17 bases between. The CDR3 is made up of 17 amino acids. Per germline, CDR1 KGHDR and CDR2 SFDVKD. The CDR3 sequence is CATSDPTAGREANVLTF. DNA for the CDR3: TGTGCCACCAGTGATCCCACCGCAGGGCGGGAGGCCAACGTCCTGACTTTC.

As for this clonotype: This may stem from a read error, because a much larger clone lies one nucleotide away. CDR3 residues: CSAADSYEQFF. The CDR3 DNA sequence: TGCAGTGCAGCAGATTCCTACGAGCAGTTCTTC. This chain links TRBV20-1 with TRBJ2-1; D call uncertain. The CDR3 consists of 11 residues. Trimming took 6 bases from V and 10 from J, leaving 13 bases between them. Germline CDR1 DFQATT, CDR2 SNEGSKA (reference sequence).

This chain links TRBV7-2 with TRBJ1-2, with TRBD1 identical over 10 bases. The V segment lost 0 bases and the J segment 6 bases; nucleotides outside the gene matches: 1. The germline V gene encodes CDR1 SGHTA and CDR2 FQGNSA. The CDR3 length is 14 residues. CDR3: CASSLADRGNGYTF. The CDR3 DNA is TGTGCCAGCAGCTTAGCGGACAGGGGGAATGGCTACACCTTC.

This chain joins TRBV29-1 and TRBJ2-5; D call uncertain. CDR3 length: 13 amino acids. V lost 7 bases and J 2 bases, leaving 14 bases between the germline ends. Germline V gene data show CDR1 as SQVTM and CDR2 as ANQGSEA. The CDR3: CSAFVGFQETQYF. CDR3 sequence (DNA): TGCAGCGCCTTCGTGGGGTTTCAAGAGACCCAGTACTTC.

This clonotype has ten or more counts. The V and J genes are TRBV12-3 or TRBV12-4 and TRBJ2-3; 8 bases fit TRBD1. V shed 3 bases and J 0 bases; nucleotides not matched to a gene: 2. The CDR3 contains 15 residues. This chain's CDR3 is CASSFWTGSTDTQYF. The CDR3 DNA reads as TGTGCCAGCAGTTTTTGGACAGGGAGCACAGATACGCAGTATTTT.

A note on this clonotype: This sequence may be a read error, since a much larger clone differs from it by one base. The gene calls are TRBV6-4 and TRBJ2-7; tentatively, D is TRBD2 (5 bases). Germline CDR1 reads MRHNA; CDR2 reads SNTAGT. V shed 4 bases and J shed 7 bases, with 14 bases lying between them. The CDR3 sequence is 13 residues long. CDR3 in amino acids: CASSGPSLGEQYF. CDR3 DNA: TGTGCCAGCAGTGGCCCTAGCTTAGGTGAGCAGTACTTC.

The rearrangement links TRBV29-1 to TRBJ2-6; D is unresolved. V was trimmed by 1 base and J by 0 bases, leaving 4 bases between them. This CDR3 has 14 amino acids. CDR1 SQVTM and CDR2 ANQGSEA come from the germline V gene. The CDR3 is CSVEGASGANVLTF. The CDR3 nucleotides read TGCAGCGTTGAAGGGGCCTCTGGGGCCAACGTCCTGACTTTC. Full variable domain (rest looked up from reference TRBV29-1 and TRBJ2-6): SAVISQKPSRDICQRGTSLTIQCQVDSQVTMMFWYRQQPGQSLTLIATANQGSEATYESGFVIDKFPISRPNLTFSTLTVSNMSPEDSSIYLCSVEGASGANVLTFGAGSRLTVL.

This clonotype was detected ten times or more. The chain recombines TRBV28 with TRBJ2-7, with D perhaps matching TRBD1 or TRBD2 (5 bases each). The germline CDR1 and CDR2 sequences are MDHEN and SYDVKM. CDR3 length equals 14 residues. V was shortened by 7 bases and J by 0 bases, with 13 bases between the two germline ends. The CDR3 sequence is CASNRGASSYEQYF. DNA of the CDR3: TGTGCCAGCAATAGGGGAGCCAGCTCCTACGAGCAGTACTTC. Filled out from reference TRBV28 and TRBJ2-7, the complete variable domain reads DVKVTQSSRYLVKRTGEKVFLECVQDMDHENMFWYRQDPGLGLRLIYFSYDVKMKEKGDIPEGYSVSREKKERFSLILESASTNQTSMYLCASNRGASSYEQYFGPGTRLTVT.

Here the CDR3 DNA reads TGTGCCAGCACCGCGGACAGGGTACCGACTGGCTACACCTTC. Protein: CASTADRVPTGYTF. The rearrangement uses TRBV11-2 and TRBJ1-2; 8 bases map to TRBD1. This CDR3 contains 14 residues. J was trimmed by 7 bases and V by 7 bases; bases with no gene match: 11. Germline CDR1 reads SGHAT; CDR2 reads FQNNGV.

This clonotype was observed many times. V gene TRBV3-1 combines with J gene TRBJ2-3, with 7 positions matching TRBD2. The ends lost 2 bases at V and 3 bases at J; junction bases unmatched: 8. This CDR3 has 16 amino acids. CDR1 is LGHDT, CDR2 YNNKEL, per germline (reference sequence). CDR3 protein: CASSQRRGVETDTQYF. DNA of the CDR3: TGTGCCAGCAGCCAACGTCGGGGGGTAGAGACAGATACGCAGTATTTT.

The chain combines TRBV7-9 with TRBJ2-1, with D perhaps TRBD2 (6 bases). V was clipped by 1 base and J by 0 bases, with 13 bases between them. The germline V gene encodes CDR1 SEHNR and CDR2 FQNEAQ (reference sequence). This CDR3 is 17 amino acids long. Here the CDR3 reads CASSLGASESSYNEQFF. CDR3 nucleotide sequence: TGTGCCAGCAGCTTAGGGGCTAGCGAGAGCTCCTACAATGAGCAGTTCTTC.

Turning to this clonotype: With a much larger clone just one base away, this may be a read error. The CDR3 bases are TGTGCCACCAGTGATTTGCCACGCCCGTGGGGAGGGAATGAGCAGTTCTTC. Encoded protein: CATSDLPRPWGGNEQFF. This chain uses TRBV24-1 with TRBJ2-1; 7 bases map to TRBD2. CDR3 length equals 17 residues. V lost 0 bases to trimming and J lost 7 bases; unmatched junction nucleotides: 11. Germline V gene lookup returns CDR1 KGHDR and CDR2 SFDVKD.

With regard to this clonotype: This clone may be a read error of a much larger clone one base away. The chain is built from TRBV28 and TRBJ1-2, with D unresolved. The ends were cut back, 5 bases at V and 7 bases at J, with 14 bases in the middle. The CDR3 runs 13 residues. From germline, CDR1 is MDHEN and CDR2 SYDVKM. CDR3 in amino acids: CASSAIRGCGYTF. In DNA form, the CDR3 reads TGTGCCAGCAGTGCCATACGGGGATGTGGCTACACCTTC.

The chain has TRBV28 and TRBJ2-2; D ambiguous. This CDR3 comprises 16 residues. Trimming pared 8 bases from V and 0 bases from J, leaving 16 bases between. The V gene's germline CDR1 is MDHEN and CDR2 SYDVKM. Here the CDR3 reads CASRTSGLANTGELFF. CDR3 nucleotide sequence: TGTGCCAGCCGAACCTCGGGTCTGGCGAACACCGGGGAGCTGTTTTTT.

CDR3 in amino acids: CASSVSRGYTF. CDR3 in DNA: TGTGCCAGCAGTGTCTCTCGTGGCTACACCTTC. This chain uses TRBV6-1 with TRBJ1-2; D unresolved. Germline V gives CDR1 MNHNS, CDR2 SASEGT. The CDR3 is made up of 11 amino acids. The V gene lost 4 bases and the J gene lost 7 bases, with 7 bases spanning the gap.

This chain links TRBV5-1 with TRBJ2-1; the D is unclear. V was trimmed by 0 bases and J by 0 bases, leaving 4 bases between them. The germline gives CDR1 SGHRS, CDR2 YFSETQ. The CDR3 is made up of 14 amino acids. The CDR3 DNA is TGCGCCAGCAGCTTGGCTAACTCCTACAATGAGCAGTTCTTC. Translation: CASSLANSYNEQFF.

This clonotype was detected a few times. The V and J genes are TRBV12-3 or TRBV12-4 and TRBJ1-6; TRBD1 aligns across 9 bases. The CDR3 contains 15 residues. V dropped 6 bases and J dropped 6; count of bases not matched to a gene: 6. In DNA form, the CDR3 reads TGTGCCAGCAGATTGGGGACAGGGATTAATTCACCCCTCCACTTT. Protein product: CASRLGTGINSPLHF.

The chain is built from TRBV5-1 and TRBJ2-1; possible D gene TRBD1, 6 bases. The CDR3 length is 16 residues. Between the trimmed V and J ends, which lost 3 bases and 3 bases, there was a span of 16 bases. Germline CDR1 reads SGHRS; CDR2 reads YFSETQ. The DNA for the CDR3 is TGCGCCAGCAGCTCGGACAGTCGTTACAACTACAATGAGCAGTTCTTC. Amino acids: CASSSDSRYNYNEQFF.

About this clonotype: This may stem from a read error, because a much larger clone lies one nucleotide away. This chain connects TRBV27 to TRBJ2-7, with D possibly TRBD2 on 5 matching bases. V was cut by 3 bases and J by 4 bases, with 13 bases left in between. This CDR3 is built from 14 residues. Germline lookup yields CDR1 MNHEY and CDR2 SMNVEV (reference sequence). The CDR3 DNA reads as TGTGCCAGCAGTTTTGGCCCCACTAGGTACGAGCAGTACTTC. This sequence encodes CASSFGPTRYEQYF.

The chain couples TRBV29-1 to TRBJ2-5; 7 positions agree with TRBD1. Per the germline V gene, CDR1 is SQVTM and CDR2 is ANQGSEA. The J segment lost 11 bases and the V segment lost 7 bases, leaving 7 bases of the junction unmatched. This CDR3 spans 10 amino acids. The CDR3 nucleotides read TGCAGCGCCGCAGACAGGGAGCAGTACTTC. Translation: CSAADREQYF.